This TCR beta chain was found in a study of T cells in Graves' hyperthyroidism and ophthalmopathy. Whole-study results and caveats: Median prediction lead before ophthalmopathy onset was 6.5 months with the model. Ophthalmopathy cases were set apart from stable hyperthyroidism by a 13 V-J model.

Turning to this clonotype: Its antigen is not identified.

Exclusions: uncontrolled infection, other autoimmune disease, pregnancy, lactation. The germline V gene has CDR1 MNHEY and CDR2 SMNVEV (reference sequence). CDR3 size: 12 residues. Trimming pared 5 bases from V and 5 bases from J, leaving 9 bases between. RNA transcripts yielded amplified TCR beta CDR3 regions. HTBI primers were the set used in a first-round RT-PCR of the TCR CDR3. TCRdb reprocessed the multiplex PCR reads via MiXCR and lists one record per CDR3 protein. Of a few hundred thousand distinct CDR3 sequences in the sample, around 20% were seen once. This receptor was taken from a man between 18 and 29 years old with Graves' hyperthyroidism. Sequenced: blood. This chain uses TRBV27 with TRBJ1-2; perhaps TRBD1 as D (5 bases). Here the CDR3 reads CASSVKGYGYTF. CDR3 DNA sequence: TGTGCCAGCAGTGTCAAGGGGTATGGCTACACCTTC.